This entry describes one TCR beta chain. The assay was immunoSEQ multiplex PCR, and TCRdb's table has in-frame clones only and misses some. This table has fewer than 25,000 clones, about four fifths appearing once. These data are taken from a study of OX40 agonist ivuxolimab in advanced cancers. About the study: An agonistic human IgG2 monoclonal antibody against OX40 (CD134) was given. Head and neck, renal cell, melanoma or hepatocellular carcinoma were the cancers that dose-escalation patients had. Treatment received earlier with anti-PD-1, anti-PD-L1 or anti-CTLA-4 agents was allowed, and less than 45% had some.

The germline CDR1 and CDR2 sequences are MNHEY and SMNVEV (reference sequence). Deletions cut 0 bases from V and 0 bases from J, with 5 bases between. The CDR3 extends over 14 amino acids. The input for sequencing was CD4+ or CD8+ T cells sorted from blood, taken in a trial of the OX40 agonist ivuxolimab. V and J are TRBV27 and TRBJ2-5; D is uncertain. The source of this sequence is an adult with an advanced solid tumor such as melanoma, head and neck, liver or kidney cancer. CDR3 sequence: CASSLSQYQETQYF. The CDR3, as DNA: TGTGCCAGCAGTTTATCGCAGTACCAAGAGACCCAGTACTTC.